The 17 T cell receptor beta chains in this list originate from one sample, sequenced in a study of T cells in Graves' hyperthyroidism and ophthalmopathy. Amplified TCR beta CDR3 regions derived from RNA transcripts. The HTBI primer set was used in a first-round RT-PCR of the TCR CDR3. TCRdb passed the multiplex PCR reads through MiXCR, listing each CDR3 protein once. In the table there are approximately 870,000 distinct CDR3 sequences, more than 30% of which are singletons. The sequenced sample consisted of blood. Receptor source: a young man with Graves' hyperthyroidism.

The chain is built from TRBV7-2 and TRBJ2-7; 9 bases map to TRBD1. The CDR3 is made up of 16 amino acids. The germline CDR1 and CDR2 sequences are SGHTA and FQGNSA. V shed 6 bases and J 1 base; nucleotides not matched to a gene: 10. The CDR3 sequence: CASSYSRDRVSYEQYF. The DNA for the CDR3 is TGTGCCAGCAGTTACTCCCGGGACAGGGTTTCCTACGAGCAGTACTTC. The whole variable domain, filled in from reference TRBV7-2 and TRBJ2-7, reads GAGVSQSPSNKVTEKGKDVELRCDPISGHTALYWYRQSLGQGLEFLIYFQGNSAPDKSGLPSDRFSAERTGGSVSTLTIQRTQQEDSAVYLCASSYSRDRVSYEQYFGPGTRLTVT.

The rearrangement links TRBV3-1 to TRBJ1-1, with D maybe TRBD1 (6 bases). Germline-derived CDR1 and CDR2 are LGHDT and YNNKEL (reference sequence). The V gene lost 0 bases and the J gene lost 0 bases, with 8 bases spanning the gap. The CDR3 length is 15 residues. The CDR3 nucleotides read TGTGCCAGCAGCCAAGATCCAGGGGTGAACACTGAAGCTTTCTTT. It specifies CASSQDPGVNTEAFF. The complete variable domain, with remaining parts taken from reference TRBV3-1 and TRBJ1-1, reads DTAVSQTPKYLVTQMGNDKSIKCEQNLGHDTMYWYKQDSKKFLKIMFSYNNKELIINETVPNRFSPKSPDKAHLNLHINSLELGDSAVYFCASSQDPGVNTEAFFGQGTRLTVV.

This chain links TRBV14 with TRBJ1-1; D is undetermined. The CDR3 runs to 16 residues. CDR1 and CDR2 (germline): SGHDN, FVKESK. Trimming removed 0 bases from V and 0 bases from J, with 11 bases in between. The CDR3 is CASSQEGVGMNTEAFF. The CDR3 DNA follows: TGTGCCAGCAGCCAAGAGGGAGTAGGGATGAACACTGAAGCTTTCTTT.

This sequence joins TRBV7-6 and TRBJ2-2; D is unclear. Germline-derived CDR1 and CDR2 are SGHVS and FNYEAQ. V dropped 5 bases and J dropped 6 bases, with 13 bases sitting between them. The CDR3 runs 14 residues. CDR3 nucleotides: TGTGCCAGCAGCCACCAACACGGAGCCGGGGAGCTGTTTTTT. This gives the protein CASSHQHGAGELFF.

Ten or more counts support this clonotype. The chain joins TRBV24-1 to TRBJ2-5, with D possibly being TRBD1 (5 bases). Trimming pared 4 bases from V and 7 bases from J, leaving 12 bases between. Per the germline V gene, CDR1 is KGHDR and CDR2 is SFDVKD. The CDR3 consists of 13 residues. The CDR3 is CATSEGATRTQYF. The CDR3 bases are TGTGCCACCAGTGAAGGGGCGACGCGGACCCAGTACTTC.

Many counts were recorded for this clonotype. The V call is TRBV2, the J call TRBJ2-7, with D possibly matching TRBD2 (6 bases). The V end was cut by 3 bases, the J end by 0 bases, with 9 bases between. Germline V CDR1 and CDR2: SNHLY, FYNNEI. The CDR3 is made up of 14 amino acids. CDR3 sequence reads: CASSETGDSYEQYF. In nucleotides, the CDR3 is TGTGCCAGCAGTGAGACGGGGGACTCCTACGAGCAGTACTTC.

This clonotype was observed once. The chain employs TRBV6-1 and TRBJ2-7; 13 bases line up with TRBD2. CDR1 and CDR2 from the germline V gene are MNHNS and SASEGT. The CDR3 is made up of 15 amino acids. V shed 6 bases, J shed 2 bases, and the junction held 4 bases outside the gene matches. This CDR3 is CASRDGTSGTYEQYF. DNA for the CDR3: TGTGCCAGCAGAGACGGGACTAGCGGGACCTACGAGCAGTACTTC.

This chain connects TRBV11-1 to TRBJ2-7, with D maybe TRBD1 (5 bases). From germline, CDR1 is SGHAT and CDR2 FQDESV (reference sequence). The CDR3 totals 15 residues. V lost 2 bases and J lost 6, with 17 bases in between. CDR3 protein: CASSLMRQGHGEQYF. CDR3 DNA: TGTGCCAGCAGCTTAATGAGGCAGGGCCATGGCGAGCAGTACTTC.

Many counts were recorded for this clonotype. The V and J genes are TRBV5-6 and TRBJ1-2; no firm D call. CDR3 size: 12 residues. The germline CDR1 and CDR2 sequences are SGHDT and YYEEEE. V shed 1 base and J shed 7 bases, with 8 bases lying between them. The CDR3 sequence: CASSLRPPGYTF. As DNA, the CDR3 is TGTGCCAGCAGCTTGAGGCCCCCTGGCTACACCTTC.

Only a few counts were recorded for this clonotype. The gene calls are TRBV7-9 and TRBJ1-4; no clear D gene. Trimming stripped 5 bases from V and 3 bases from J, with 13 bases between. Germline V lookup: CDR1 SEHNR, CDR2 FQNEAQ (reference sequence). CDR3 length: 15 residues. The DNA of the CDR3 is TGTGCCAGCAGCGCCCGCACGGTGCCTAATGAAAAACTGTTTTTT. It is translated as CASSARTVPNEKLFF.

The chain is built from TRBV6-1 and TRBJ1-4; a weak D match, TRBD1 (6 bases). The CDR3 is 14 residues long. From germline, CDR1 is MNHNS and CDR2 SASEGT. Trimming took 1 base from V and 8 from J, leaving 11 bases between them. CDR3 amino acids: CASSEGGAGEKLFF. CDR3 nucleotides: TGTGCCAGCAGTGAAGGGGGGGCTGGGGAAAAACTGTTTTTT.

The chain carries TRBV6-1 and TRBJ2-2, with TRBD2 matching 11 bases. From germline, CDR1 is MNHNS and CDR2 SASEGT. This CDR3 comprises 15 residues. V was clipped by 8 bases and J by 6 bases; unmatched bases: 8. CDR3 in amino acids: CASRWTSGHAGELFF. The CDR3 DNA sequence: TGTGCCAGCCGGTGGACTAGCGGGCACGCCGGGGAGCTGTTTTTT.

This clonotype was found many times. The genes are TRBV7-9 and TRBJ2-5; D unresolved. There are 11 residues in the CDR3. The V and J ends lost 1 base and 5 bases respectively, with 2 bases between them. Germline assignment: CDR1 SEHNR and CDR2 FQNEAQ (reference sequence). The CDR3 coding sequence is TGTGCCAGCAGCTTAGATGAGACCCAGTACTTC. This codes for CASSLDETQYF.

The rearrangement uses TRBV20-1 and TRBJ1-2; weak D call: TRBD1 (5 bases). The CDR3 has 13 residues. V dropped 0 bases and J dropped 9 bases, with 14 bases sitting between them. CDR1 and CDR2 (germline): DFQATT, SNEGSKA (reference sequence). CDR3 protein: CSARDGRVESYTF. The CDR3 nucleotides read TGCAGTGCTAGAGATGGCAGGGTGGAGAGCTACACCTTC.

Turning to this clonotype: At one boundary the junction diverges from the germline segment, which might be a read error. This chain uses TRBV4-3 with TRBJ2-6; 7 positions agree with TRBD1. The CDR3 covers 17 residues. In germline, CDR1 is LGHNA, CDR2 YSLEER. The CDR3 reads CTSSPRDSSSGANVLTF. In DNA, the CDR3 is TGCACCAGCAGCCCCAGGGACAGTAGCTCTGGGGCCAACGTCCTGACTTTC.

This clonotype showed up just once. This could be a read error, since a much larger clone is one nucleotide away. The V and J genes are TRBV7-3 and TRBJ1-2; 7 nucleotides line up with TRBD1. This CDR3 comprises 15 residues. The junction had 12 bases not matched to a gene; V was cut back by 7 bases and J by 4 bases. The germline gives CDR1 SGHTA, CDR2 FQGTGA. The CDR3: CASIRSRDSLYGYTF. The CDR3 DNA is TGTGCCAGCATCCGCAGCCGGGACAGCCTCTATGGCTACACCTTC.

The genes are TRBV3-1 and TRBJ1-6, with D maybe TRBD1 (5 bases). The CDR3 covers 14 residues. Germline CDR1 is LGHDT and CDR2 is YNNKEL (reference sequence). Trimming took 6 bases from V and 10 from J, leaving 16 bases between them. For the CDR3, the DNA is TGTGCCAGCAGGCCCTCGGGAGGGGAGTCACCCCTCCACTTT. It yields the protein CASRPSGGESPLHF.